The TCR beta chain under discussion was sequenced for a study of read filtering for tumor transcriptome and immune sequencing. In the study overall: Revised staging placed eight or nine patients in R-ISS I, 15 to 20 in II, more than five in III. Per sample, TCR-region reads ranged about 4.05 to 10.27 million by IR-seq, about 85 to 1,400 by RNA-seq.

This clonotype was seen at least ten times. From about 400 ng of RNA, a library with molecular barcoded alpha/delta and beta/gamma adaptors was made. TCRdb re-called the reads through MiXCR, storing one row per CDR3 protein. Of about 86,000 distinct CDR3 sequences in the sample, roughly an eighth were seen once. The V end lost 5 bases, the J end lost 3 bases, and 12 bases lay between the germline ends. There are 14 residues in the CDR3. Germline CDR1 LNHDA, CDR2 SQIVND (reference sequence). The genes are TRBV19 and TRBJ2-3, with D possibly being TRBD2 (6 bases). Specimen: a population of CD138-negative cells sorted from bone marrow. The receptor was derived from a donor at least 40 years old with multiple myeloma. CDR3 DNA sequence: TGTGCCAGTAGTCGGTCGGGAGCAACAGATACGCAGTATTTT. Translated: CASSRSGATDTQYF.